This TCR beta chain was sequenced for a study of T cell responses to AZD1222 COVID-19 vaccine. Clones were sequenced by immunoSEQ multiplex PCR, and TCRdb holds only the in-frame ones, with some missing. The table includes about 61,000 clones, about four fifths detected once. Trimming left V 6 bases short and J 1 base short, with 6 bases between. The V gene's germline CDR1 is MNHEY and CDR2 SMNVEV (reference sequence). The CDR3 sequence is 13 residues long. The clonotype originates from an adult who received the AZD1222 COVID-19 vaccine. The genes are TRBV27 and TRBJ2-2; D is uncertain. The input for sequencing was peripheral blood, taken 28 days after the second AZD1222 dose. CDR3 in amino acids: CASSPENTGELFF. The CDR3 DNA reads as TGTGCCAGCAGCCCAGAGAACACCGGGGAGCTGTTTTTT.